The rows below give T cell receptor beta chains drawn from one sample of a study of cytomegalovirus exposure and HLA in healthy donors. Clones were read by immunoSEQ multiplex PCR, and TCRdb kept only the in-frame ones, dropping some. Among 150,000 to 200,000 clones listed, around 96% were seen once. Sequenced sample: PBMCs. All receptors come from a young woman in good health and CMV-seronegative. The CDR3 runs from the conserved cysteine through the conserved F or W. Fields, in order: J gene, D gene, CDR3 length, clone size, V gene, CDR3 protein, CDR3 DNA. D genes are given only for firm matches. Where a row states a size, it is once, few, many or the class of an expanded clone; other rows omit it.

>TRBJ2-5|NA|14|NA|TRBV9
CASSVSGLWETQYF
TGTGCCAGCAGCGTCAGCGGGCTGTGGGAGACCCAGTACTTC
>TRBJ1-2|NA|13|NA|TRBV6-1
CASSPSYTYGYTF
TGTGCCAGCAGTCCTTCGTATACATATGGCTACACCTTC
>TRBJ2-1|NA|12|once|TRBV6-6
CASSPQGNEQFF
TGTGCCAGCAGTCCCCAGGGAAATGAGCAGTTCTTC
>TRBJ2-7|NA|14|NA|TRBV2
CASSDRAHSYEQYF
TGTGCCAGCAGTGACAGGGCTCACTCCTACGAGCAGTACTTC
>TRBJ2-5|NA|15|NA|TRBV7-6
CASSLPRAAQETQYF
TGTGCCAGCAGCTTACCCAGGGCAGCACAAGAGACCCAGTACTTC
>TRBJ2-7|TRBD1|14|NA|TRBV11-2
CASSSRQGTDEQYF
TGTGCCAGCAGCTCCCGACAGGGGACAGACGAGCAGTACTTC
>TRBJ2-3|TRBD1|14|NA|TRBV29-1
CSVKGTGSTDTQYF
TGCAGCGTCAAAGGGACAGGGAGCACAGATACGCAGTATTTT
>TRBJ2-7|NA|14|NA|TRBV5-6
CASSPGGSSYEQYF
TGTGCCAGCAGCCCCGGAGGGTCGTCCTACGAGCAGTACTTC
>TRBJ1-2|NA|13|once|TRBV5-1
CASSLEAGYGYTF
TGCGCCAGCAGCCTCGAAGCTGGCTATGGCTACACCTTC
>TRBJ1-2|NA|14|NA|TRBV5-1
CASSLKSPNEGYTF
TGCGCCAGCAGCTTGAAGTCTCCTAATGAAGGCTACACCTTC